This T cell receptor beta chain was documented in a study of T-cell memory formation after mild COVID-19. About the study: Among the donors, TCR clusters were largely specific to each donor.

Points from the study as a whole: Clones that contracted from day 15 to 85 were balanced CD4/CD8, while later expanders leaned CD4+. SARS-CoV-2 specificity was not confirmed for second-wave clones peaking on day 37.

5'RACE, which relied on constant-segment primers, yielded TCR alpha and TCR beta cDNA libraries carrying sample barcodes and UMIs. TCRdb re-analysed the 5' RACE reads in MiXCR, keeping a single row per CDR3 protein. The sample records 84,000 or so distinct CDR3 sequences, over 11% being singletons. The CDR3 is made up of 15 amino acids. Trimming took 0 bases from V and 5 from J, leaving 14 bases between them. Germline values: CDR1 SGHNT, CDR2 YYREEE (reference sequence). Details on this clonotype: Its antigen is unknown.

This sequence joins TRBV5-4 and TRBJ2-5; D possibly corresponds to TRBD2 (6 bases). The receptor was derived from an adult woman who had mild COVID-19 (a few samples of this study predate the infection). Cell type and time point are not known. The sample comprised PBMCs or a T cell subset sorted from them (not recorded which). CDR3 sequence (DNA): TGTGCCAGCAGCTTGGAGGTCGGGGGTGGCGAGACCCAGTACTTC. The encoded protein is CASSLEVGGGETQYF.